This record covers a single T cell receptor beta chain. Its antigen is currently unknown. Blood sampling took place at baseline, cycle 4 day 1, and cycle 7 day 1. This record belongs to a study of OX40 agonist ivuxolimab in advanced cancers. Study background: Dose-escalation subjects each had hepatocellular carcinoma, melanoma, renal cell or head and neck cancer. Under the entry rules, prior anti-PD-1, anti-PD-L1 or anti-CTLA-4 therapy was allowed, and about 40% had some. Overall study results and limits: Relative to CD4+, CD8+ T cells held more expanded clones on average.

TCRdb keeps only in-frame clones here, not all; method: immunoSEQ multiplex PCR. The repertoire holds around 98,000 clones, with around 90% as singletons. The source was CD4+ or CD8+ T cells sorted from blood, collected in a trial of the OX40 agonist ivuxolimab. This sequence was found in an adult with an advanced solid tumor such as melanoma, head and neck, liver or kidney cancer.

The CDR3 sequence: CASSLHANTGELFF. CDR3 nucleotide sequence: TGTGCCAGCAGCCTACACGCGAACACCGGGGAGCTGTTTTTT. The rearrangement links TRBV5-8 to TRBJ2-2; no reliable D call. The CDR3 sequence is 14 residues long. The germline gives CDR1 SGHTS, CDR2 YDEGEE. The V end lost 4 bases, the J end lost 0 bases, and 7 bases lay between the germline ends.